The entry below gives a single TCR beta chain sequence along with its context. As yet, its antigen is unknown. The J segment lost 1 base and the V segment lost 0 bases, leaving 5 bases of the junction unmatched. Germline CDR1 reads MGHRA; CDR2 reads YSYEKL. This CDR3 has 17 residues. This entry comes from a study of T cell responses to AZD1222 COVID-19 vaccine. Findings of the study overall: Nearly half of spike-specific TCRs reportedly go after variant regions that carry no mutations.

Second doses that came at about 4 or about 12 weeks were put together. Repertoires were generated with immunoSEQ multiplex PCR, while TCRdb's copy carries only in-frame clones and drops some. The profile shows around 99,000 clones, 80% to 95% of them singletons. The sequence was obtained from an adult who received the AZD1222 COVID-19 vaccine. The J gene is TRBJ1-2, the V gene TRBV4-1; 10 bases match TRBD1. Sequencing used peripheral blood, obtained 28 days after the second AZD1222 dose. The DNA of the CDR3 is TGCGCCAGCAGCCAAGATCTCGGACAGGGGGTTAACTATGGCTACACCTTC. Protein product: CASSQDLGQGVNYGYTF.